The rows below give T cell receptor beta chains drawn from one sample of a study of early T cells in non-severe SARS-CoV-2 infection. TCRdb recomputed calls from the 5' RACE reads with MiXCR, one row per CDR3 protein. The repertoire includes some 54,000 distinct CDR3 sequences, roughly 10% of them detected once, and 8% to 9% sits in the top ten. Sequencing used whole blood. These receptor sequences come from an adult who was a healthcare worker with PCR-confirmed SARS-CoV-2 infection or an uninfected control (not recorded which). The CDR3 runs from the conserved cysteine through the conserved F or W. A D gene is named only where the DNA matches it firmly. Clone sizes are given selectively: once, few, many, or a class where the clone is expanded.

>TRBJ2-1|many|NA|TRBV21-1|12
TGTGCCAGTGGGGACTTTCCCAATGAGCAGTTCTTC
CASGDFPNEQFF
>TRBJ2-7|NA|TRBD1|TRBV5-1|14
TGCGCCAGCAGCGCGGGACAGGATTCCTACGAGCAGTACTTC
CASSAGQDSYEQYF
>TRBJ2-7|many|NA|TRBV7-2|16
TGTGCCAGCAGCTTAGGACGAGGAACGCGTGGTCCCGAGCAGTACTTC
CASSLGRGTRGPEQYF
>TRBJ2-3|medium-sized|NA|TRBV6-6|15
TGTGCCAGCAGTTACTCCGGCGCCCTCACAGATACGCAGTATTTT
CASSYSGALTDTQYF
>TRBJ2-1|few|NA|TRBV6-2/TRBV6-3|13
TGTGCCAGCAGAGTCTCCGCTAGGGTGGAGCAGTTCTTC
CASRVSARVEQFF
>TRBJ2-1|NA|TRBD1|TRBV12-3/TRBV12-4|12
TGTGCCATTCCGGGACAGGGCGATGAGCAGTTCTTC
CAIPGQGDEQFF
>TRBJ1-2|many|NA|TRBV7-9|15
TGTGCCAGCAGCTTAGGGGCAGGGAATAGCGATGGCTACACCTTC
CASSLGAGNSDGYTF
>TRBJ2-3|NA|TRBD2|TRBV29-1|15
TGCAGCGCTATGTTAGCGGGAGAGCGCACAGATACGCAGTATTTT
CSAMLAGERTDTQYF
>TRBJ2-7|many|NA|TRBV6-5|16
TGTGCCAGCAGTTATCATTCAGGGGTCCTCTCCTACGAGCAGTACTTC
CASSYHSGVLSYEQYF
>TRBJ2-3|many|NA|TRBV7-2|17
TGTGCCAGCAGCTTCAGGGTTTTCGGGAGTATCGCAGATACGCAGTATTTT
CASSFRVFGSIADTQYF
>TRBJ2-7|many|NA|TRBV3-1|14
TGTGCCAGCAGCCAAGGACATCCAACCTACGAGCAGTACTTC
CASSQGHPTYEQYF
>TRBJ1-1|many|NA|TRBV14|14
TGTGCCAGCAGCTCTCACCAGAAGAACACTGAAGCTTTCTTT
CASSSHQKNTEAFF
>TRBJ2-4|NA|TRBD1|TRBV13|18
TGTGCCAGCAGCTTTAGCCGACGGACAGGGGAGGCCAAAAACATTCAGTACTTC
CASSFSRRTGEAKNIQYF
>TRBJ1-5|many|NA|TRBV20-1|13
TGCAGTGCAAGCACCAGGGGCAATCAGCCCCAGCATTTT
CSASTRGNQPQHF
>TRBJ2-2|many|NA|TRBV7-3|13
TGTGCCAGCAGCTTAGGACGGGGCGGGGAGCTGTTTTTT
CASSLGRGGELFF
>TRBJ2-5|many|NA|TRBV7-9|11
TGTGCCAGCAGCTATGGACCCGGTCTTTTGTTC
CASSYGPGLLF
>TRBJ1-5|many|NA|TRBV29-1|13
TGCAGCGTTGAAGAACAGGGCGGCCAGCCCCAGCATTTT
CSVEEQGGQPQHF
>TRBJ2-5|few|NA|TRBV6-1|14
TGTGCCAGCAGTGGCCGGGTTTCTAAAGAGACCCAGTACTTC
CASSGRVSKETQYF
>TRBJ2-7|few|TRBD1|TRBV12-3/TRBV12-4|13
TGTGCCAGCAGCAAGACAGGGCTGGGCGAGCAGTACTTC
CASSKTGLGEQYF
>TRBJ2-7|few|NA|TRBV24-1|16
TGTGCCACCAGTGATTACCCTGTTCCGTTTTCGGACGAGCAGTACTTC
CATSDYPVPFSDEQYF
>TRBJ2-5|NA|NA|TRBV5-1|13
TGCGCCAGCAGCTTGGAGAATCTGGAGACCCAGTACTTC
CASSLENLETQYF
>TRBJ2-1|NA|NA|TRBV20-1|13
TGCAGTGCCTATCGTCCTTCCTACAATGAGCAGTTCTTC
CSAYRPSYNEQFF
>TRBJ2-1|NA|NA|TRBV6-1|15
TGTGCCAGCACCCGGGGGACAACTTTAGACAATGAGCAGTTCTTC
CASTRGTTLDNEQFF
>TRBJ1-1|NA|NA|TRBV5-5|12
TGTGCCAGCAGTGAACCGGGGATAGAAGCTTTCTTT
CASSEPGIEAFF
>TRBJ1-1|many|NA|TRBV18|15
TGTGCCAGCTCATTTGCAGGGTGGTTGAACACTGAAGCTTTCTTT
CASSFAGWLNTEAFF
>TRBJ1-2|once|NA|TRBV6-5|17
TGTGCCAGCAGTTCCCGAGGTGTAGGGGCGGTTAACTATGGCTACACCTTC
CASSSRGVGAVNYGYTF